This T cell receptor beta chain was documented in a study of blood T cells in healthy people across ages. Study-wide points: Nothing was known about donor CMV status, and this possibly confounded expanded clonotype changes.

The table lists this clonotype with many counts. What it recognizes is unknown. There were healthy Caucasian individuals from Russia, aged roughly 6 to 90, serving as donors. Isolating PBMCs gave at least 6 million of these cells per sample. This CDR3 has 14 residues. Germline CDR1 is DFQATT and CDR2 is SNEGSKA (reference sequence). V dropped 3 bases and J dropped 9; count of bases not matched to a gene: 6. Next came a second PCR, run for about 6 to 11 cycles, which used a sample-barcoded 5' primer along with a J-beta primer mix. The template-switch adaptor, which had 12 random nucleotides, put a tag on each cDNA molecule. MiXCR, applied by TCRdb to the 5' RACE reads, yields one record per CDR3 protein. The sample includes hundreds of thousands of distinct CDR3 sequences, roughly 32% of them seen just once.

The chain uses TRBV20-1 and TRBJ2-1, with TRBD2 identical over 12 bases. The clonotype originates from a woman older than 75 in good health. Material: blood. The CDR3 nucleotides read TGCAGTGCTAGGGCTAGCGGGGGGGCCCCTGAGCAGTTCTTC. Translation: CSARASGGAPEQFF.